A selection of T cell receptor beta chains follows, all from one sample in a study of radiotherapy plus CTLA-4 blockade in lung cancer. The assay was immunoSEQ multiplex PCR, and TCRdb's table has in-frame clones only and misses some. The sample shows about 32,000 clones, roughly 70% of them seen only once. The sequencing here drew on peripheral blood, taken from a patient treated with radiotherapy plus ipilimumab. These TCRs come from a human donor with non-small cell lung cancer who had stable disease on radiotherapy plus ipilimumab. The conserved cysteine and the conserved F or W are not part of the CDR3 here.

j_gene: TRBJ2-3; v_gene: TRBV19; CDR3aa: ASSQTSGRSGTQY
j_gene: TRBJ2-1; v_gene: TRBV20-1; CDR3aa: SSHPANEQF
j_gene: TRBJ1-5; v_gene: TRBV6-1; CDR3aa: ASSGTTGVGQPQH
j_gene: TRBJ2-7; v_gene: TRBV30; CDR3aa: AWMALAGGTLPYEQY
j_gene: TRBJ1-2; v_gene: TRBV19; CDR3aa: ASSPGTHYIST
j_gene: TRBJ2-7; v_gene: TRBV11-3; CDR3aa: ASSHWGGPPYEQY
j_gene: TRBJ2-2; v_gene: TRBV5-4; CDR3aa: ASSLAGYTGELF
j_gene: TRBJ1-5; v_gene: TRBV19; CDR3aa: ASSRQGRSNQPQH
j_gene: TRBJ1-4; v_gene: TRBV7-9; CDR3aa: ASSLGAGGEKLF
j_gene: TRBJ1-5; v_gene: TRBV6-1; CDR3aa: ASSEVGGGQGRPQH
j_gene: TRBJ1-6; v_gene: TRBV7-2; CDR3aa: ASSSRTGPYNSPLH
j_gene: TRBJ2-5; v_gene: TRBV30; CDR3aa: AWSVRWDRGEQY
j_gene: TRBJ2-1; v_gene: TRBV29-1; CDR3aa: SAGTAYNEQF
j_gene: TRBJ2-5; v_gene: TRBV7-2; CDR3aa: ASSHTSGRRETQY
j_gene: TRBJ2-5; v_gene: TRBV15; CDR3aa: ATSTPGQGAGETQY
j_gene: TRBJ2-1; v_gene: TRBV5-1; CDR3aa: ASSLGLGTGTHNEQF
j_gene: TRBJ1-4; v_gene: TRBV4-1; CDR3aa: ASSQSHRQGRGEKLF
j_gene: TRBJ2-7; v_gene: TRBV14; CDR3aa: ASSQGGAGAGYEQY
j_gene: TRBJ1-5; v_gene: TRBV6-5; CDR3aa: ASRGQNSNQPQH
j_gene: TRBJ1-5; v_gene: TRBV6-6; CDR3aa: ASSSTGSQPQH
j_gene: TRBJ2-1; v_gene: TRBV15; CDR3aa: ATSGDLDSPPF
j_gene: TRBJ1-1; v_gene: TRBV7-9; CDR3aa: ASSLGQNTEAF
j_gene: TRBJ2-1; v_gene: TRBV11-2; CDR3aa: ASSHRFRQF
j_gene: TRBJ2-5; v_gene: TRBV7-7; CDR3aa: ASSSSGAGGEETQY
j_gene: TRBJ2-3; v_gene: TRBV5-4; CDR3aa: ASSRTETDTQY
j_gene: TRBJ2-3; v_gene: TRBV11-3; CDR3aa: ASSLGVNLLNTQY
j_gene: TRBJ2-3; v_gene: TRBV6-5; CDR3aa: ASSGLAGGPDTQY
j_gene: TRBJ2-2; v_gene: TRBV5-5; CDR3aa: ASSVARVSNTGELF
j_gene: TRBJ2-4; v_gene: TRBV2; CDR3aa: ASRTGKNIQY
j_gene: TRBJ1-1; v_gene: TRBV11-3; CDR3aa: ASSPIGQNTEAF
j_gene: TRBJ2-7; v_gene: TRBV9; CDR3aa: ASSVQGGGKYEQY
j_gene: TRBJ2-3; v_gene: TRBV7-9; CDR3aa: ASSPGRLGPDTQY
j_gene: TRBJ1-2; v_gene: TRBV28; CDR3aa: ASSLVQDVYGYT
j_gene: TRBJ2-1; v_gene: TRBV5-4; CDR3aa: ASSSGLAGGHSYNEQF
j_gene: TRBJ2-7; v_gene: TRBV5-4; CDR3aa: ASSVGLAGDEQY
j_gene: TRBJ1-2; v_gene: TRBV6-5; CDR3aa: ASSSPRQGNYGYT
j_gene: TRBJ1-4; v_gene: TRBV11-2; CDR3aa: ASSLDRVFGNEKLF
j_gene: TRBJ2-5; v_gene: TRBV5-1; CDR3aa: ASSFRLAGGRETQY
j_gene: TRBJ2-2; v_gene: TRBV5-1; CDR3aa: ASSTDRAGTGELF
j_gene: TRBJ2-1; v_gene: TRBV14; CDR3aa: ASSQVKPGLAGEGDNEQF
j_gene: TRBJ2-1; v_gene: TRBV19; CDR3aa: ASSRIAGGFSNEQF
j_gene: TRBJ1-5; v_gene: TRBV6-5; CDR3aa: ASSPGWNQPQH
j_gene: TRBJ2-2; v_gene: TRBV5-4; CDR3aa: ASSGGLASGELF
j_gene: TRBJ2-1; v_gene: TRBV25-1; CDR3aa: ASSALAGSSYNEQF
j_gene: TRBJ1-2; v_gene: TRBV7-9; CDR3aa: ASSLPPGEGYT
j_gene: TRBJ1-1; v_gene: TRBV11-3; CDR3aa: ASSLAWGGKMNTEAF
j_gene: TRBJ2-7; v_gene: TRBV9; CDR3aa: ASSPGTGAYEQY
j_gene: TRBJ2-2; v_gene: TRBV7-7; CDR3aa: ASSHLSGGGPGELF
j_gene: TRBJ2-1; v_gene: TRBV5-4; CDR3aa: ASSRGLGTYNEQF
j_gene: TRBJ2-1; v_gene: TRBV5-1; CDR3aa: ASSPGTSRSSEQF
j_gene: TRBJ2-2; v_gene: TRBV29-1; CDR3aa: SAEDRDRGRNTGELF
j_gene: TRBJ2-2; v_gene: TRBV25-1; CDR3aa: ASSETATPNTGELF
j_gene: TRBJ2-6; v_gene: TRBV9; CDR3aa: ASSVTGGTGANVLT
j_gene: TRBJ2-1; v_gene: TRBV5-1; CDR3aa: ASSLYNSGEQF
j_gene: TRBJ2-7; v_gene: TRBV21-1; CDR3aa: ASPRRGQENSYEQY